This T cell receptor beta chain was sequenced during a study of T cells in Graves' hyperthyroidism and ophthalmopathy. Whole-study findings and limits: Also found in blood were most expanded thyroid clonotypes above 0.001.

Trimming took 2 bases from V and 4 from J, leaving 17 bases between them. Per the germline V gene, CDR1 is DFQATT and CDR2 is SNEGSKA (reference sequence). This CDR3 has 15 amino acids. TCR beta CDR3 regions were amplified from RNA transcripts. TCR CDR3 regions were first amplified by RT-PCR with HTBI primers. A single record per CDR3 protein comes from TCRdb applying MiXCR to the multiplex PCR reads. Altogether some 250,000 distinct CDR3 sequences are present, 13% to 15% being singletons, with the ten largest covering 30% to 35%. This clonotype has a count of ten or more. Antigen: not known. The sample consisted of blood. The receptor's source is a woman in her forties or fifties with Graves' hyperthyroidism that later progressed to Graves' ophthalmopathy. This chain uses TRBV20-1 with TRBJ1-2, with D maybe TRBD1 (6 bases). CDR3 DNA: TGCAGTGCTAGATTACAGGGAATTGGCGGCTATGGCTACACCTTC. Protein: CSARLQGIGGYGYTF.